This T cell receptor beta chain was captured in a study of T cell clonality in common variable immunodeficiency. V lost 3 bases, J lost 4 bases, and 9 bases lay in between. CDR3 length: 12 residues. Looked up from germline, CDR1 is DFQATT and CDR2 is SNEGSKA (reference sequence). TCRdb keeps only in-frame clones here, not all; method: immunoSEQ multiplex PCR. The sample shows about 35,000 clones, none of them appearing just once. This clone came up many times. The CDR3 end lies 3 residues beyond the end of the read and is filled in from the germline J gene. V and J are TRBV20-1 and TRBJ1-2; D is perhaps TRBD1 (5 bases). What was sequenced was peripheral blood mononuclear cells. The clonotype was recovered from a person aged 18 to 75 in good health. This chain's CDR3 is CSASGAAYGYTF. The part of the CDR3 DNA that was read is TGCAGTGCTAGTGGGGCAGCCTATGGC.